The source of this T cell receptor beta chain is a study of Ad26.COV2.S vaccination and SARS-CoV-2 variants. About the study: Donor participated within the Ad26.COV2.S arm of the COV1001 trial. Study-wide findings and caveats: The analyses of TCR breadth and depth may have understated the size of total T cell responses.

Treatment defined: approximately 18 received Ad26.COV2.S at low or high dose, single or two shots; 5 received placebo; per-sample allocation not given. The study sampled participants on day 63 after the first vaccine or placebo injection. Of note for this clone: Its antigen is undetermined.

Sequencing was performed with immunoSEQ multiplex PCR; in TCRdb, only in-frame clones are kept and a portion is missing. Of about 460,000 clones listed, about 89% were seen once; the top ten hold about 1.7%. CDR3 length: 18 amino acids. V lost 2 bases and J lost 0; bases outside the gene matches: 9. Germline CDR1 reads MNHEY; CDR2 reads SVGEGT. The clonotype comes from a person between 18 and 65 years old who received the Ad26.COV2.S COVID-19 vaccine or a placebo. The V gene is TRBV6-2 or TRBV6-3, the J gene TRBJ2-1, with 8 bases identical to TRBD2. Sequencing was performed on peripheral blood, taken in a trial of Ad26.COV2.S vaccine versus placebo. The CDR3 spells CASSYRLAGSSSYNEQFF. The DNA of the CDR3 is TGTGCCAGCAGTTACCGGCTAGCGGGTTCGAGCTCCTACAATGAGCAGTTCTTC.